The next 22 T cell receptor beta chains were all read from a single sample in a study of technical replicates of blood from several donors. Here immunoSEQ multiplex PCR was the method, and the copy in TCRdb shows in-frame clones only, minus some. The sample lists approximately 89,000 clones, around 94% seen once, with around 0.37% in the top ten. The specimen sequenced was T cells isolated from PBMCs. The origin of the receptors is a human donor in good health.

V gene TRBV7-3 combines with J gene TRBJ2-1; 7 nucleotides align to TRBD1. The CDR3 runs 12 residues. The V gene's germline CDR1 is SGHTA and CDR2 FQGTGA. Trimming removed 5 bases from V and 10 bases from J; junction bases left unmatched: 5. The CDR3 here is CASSRQGSEQFF. The CDR3 nucleotides are TGTGCCAGCAGCCGACAGGGCAGCGAGCAGTTCTTC.

V and J are TRBV5-1 and TRBJ2-1; D is ambiguous. Per the germline V gene, CDR1 is SGHRS and CDR2 is YFSETQ. The CDR3 is made up of 12 amino acids. V lost 1 base to trimming and J lost 7 bases, with 6 bases between them. This CDR3 reads CASSLLRNEQFF. The CDR3 coding sequence is TGCGCCAGCAGCTTGTTACGGAATGAGCAGTTCTTC.

This chain connects TRBV5-5 to TRBJ2-5, with TRBD2 identical over 8 bases. The V and J ends lost 4 bases and 2 bases, in that order; junction bases with no gene match: 7. The germline gives CDR1 SGHKS, CDR2 YYEKEE (reference sequence). The CDR3 consists of 15 residues. The CDR3 reads CASSRVSGGQETQYF. The CDR3 DNA is TGTGCCAGCAGCCGTGTCAGCGGGGGACAAGAGACCCAGTACTTC.

This clone has a handful of counts. This sequence joins TRBV18 and TRBJ1-1, with D tentatively TRBD1 (5 bases). The CDR3 extends over 13 amino acids. The V gene lost 5 bases and the J gene lost 1 base, with 8 bases spanning the gap. In germline, CDR1 is KGHSH, CDR2 LQKENI. The CDR3 here is CASSDGGNTEAFF. In nucleotides, the CDR3 is TGTGCCAGCTCAGACGGGGGGAACACTGAAGCTTTCTTT. The complete variable domain, with remaining parts taken from reference TRBV18 and TRBJ1-1, reads NAGVMQNPRHLVRRRGQEARLRCSPMKGHSHVYWYRQLPEEGLKFMVYLQKENIIDESGMPKERFSAEFPKEGPSILRIQQVVRGDSAAYFCASSDGGNTEAFFGQGTRLTVV.

J is TRBJ2-7 and V is TRBV25-1; maybe TRBD2 (6 bases). This CDR3 is built from 16 residues. V was cut by 1 base and J by 2 bases, with 15 bases left in between. CDR1 is MGHDK and CDR2 is SYGVNS in the germline V gene. The DNA of the CDR3 is TGTGCCAGCAGTGAATCAGGCGGGATTAGAACCTACGAGCAGTACTTC. This codes for CASSESGGIRTYEQYF.

The CDR3 DNA sequence: TGTGCCAGCAGTGAAGCTGTTTACTACGAGCAGTACTTC. Protein product: CASSEAVYYEQYF. This chain links TRBV6-1 with TRBJ2-7, with D unclear. The CDR3 spans 13 residues. Between the trimmed V and J ends, which lost 0 bases and 3 bases, there was a span of 6 bases. The germline gives CDR1 MNHNS, CDR2 SASEGT.

This rearrangement joins TRBV6-5 to TRBJ1-3; no clear D. Germline CDR1 is MNHEY and CDR2 is SVGAGI. The CDR3 consists of 15 residues. V was shortened by 0 bases and J by 0 bases, with 6 bases between the two germline ends. The CDR3 coding sequence is TGTGCCAGCAGTTACTCTCATAGCTCTGGAAACACCATATATTTT. It is translated as CASSYSHSSGNTIYF.

The chain combines TRBV4-3 with TRBJ2-1; 7 bases match TRBD2. The CDR3 runs 18 residues. J gave up 3 bases and V 0 bases, and 11 bases lay outside the gene matches. Germline CDR1 reads LGHNA; CDR2 reads YSLEER. CDR3 in DNA: TGCGCCAGCAGCCAAGATCCGGGAGGAGAAGGGTACTACAATGAGCAGTTCTTC. The encoded protein is CASSQDPGGEGYYNEQFF.

The chain employs TRBV10-2 and TRBJ1-4, with TRBD1 matching over 10 bases. V shed 7 bases, J shed 8 bases, and the junction held 13 bases outside the gene matches. This CDR3 spans 16 amino acids. In germline, CDR1 is WSHSY, CDR2 SAAADI. In nucleotides, the CDR3 is TGCGCCAGCACCACCCTTAGAGGACAGGGGGAAGAAAAACTGTTTTTT. It encodes CASTTLRGQGEEKLFF.

The chain couples TRBV25-1 to TRBJ2-1; 7 bases are shared with TRBD2. CDR3 size: 12 residues. Germline V CDR1 and CDR2: MGHDK, SYGVNS. The ends lost 6 bases at V and 9 bases at J; junction bases unmatched: 5. The CDR3 is CASRRPGGEQFF. In DNA form, the CDR3 reads TGTGCCAGCAGACGTCCGGGGGGTGAGCAGTTCTTC. Supplemented by reference TRBV25-1 and TRBJ2-1, the full variable domain reads EADIYQTPRYLVIGTGKKITLECSQTMGHDKMYWYQQDPGMELHLIHYSYGVNSTEKGDLSSESTVSRIRTEHFPLTLESARPSHTSQYLCASRRPGGEQFFGPGTRLTVL.

The CDR3 region is CASSQDVRGQDHIQYF. DNA of the CDR3: TGTGCCAGCAGCCAAGATGTCAGGGGGCAAGATCACATTCAGTACTTC. The chain has TRBV14 and TRBJ2-4, with 8 positions matching TRBD1. The CDR3 is 16 residues long. Germline V lookup: CDR1 SGHDN, CDR2 FVKESK. Unmatched junction bases numbered 9, after V lost 0 bases and J lost 8 bases. Complete variable domain (other parts from reference TRBV14 and TRBJ2-4): EAGVTQFPSHSVIEKGQTVTLRCDPISGHDNLYWYRRVMGKEIKFLLHFVKESKQDESGMPNNRFLAERTGGTYSTLKVQPAELEDSGVYFCASSQDVRGQDHIQYFGAGTRLSVL.

This clone showed up just a few times. The chain employs TRBV30 and TRBJ1-1; 9 nucleotides agree with TRBD1. Germline V gene data show CDR1 as GTSNPN and CDR2 as SVGIG (reference sequence). Germline trimming cut 0 bases from V and 8 bases from J; bases unmatched to any gene: 1. This CDR3 contains 12 residues. The CDR3 region is CAWSVQGAEAFF. As DNA, the CDR3 is TGTGCCTGGAGTGTACAGGGGGCGGAAGCTTTCTTT.

Worth noting for this clone: An end of the junction differs from the germline gene, which may be a read error. The rearrangement links TRBV6-1 to TRBJ2-7, with 8 bases aligning to TRBD1. CDR1 and CDR2 (germline): MNHNS, SASEGT. The CDR3 contains 14 residues. CDR3 residues: CAGFGQGLSYKQYF. In nucleotides, the CDR3 is TGTGCCGGGTTCGGACAGGGACTCTCCTACAAGCAGTACTTC.

This chain connects TRBV7-8 to TRBJ1-2; D gene unclear. The germline CDR1 and CDR2 sequences are SGHVS and FQNEAQ. V dropped 1 base and J dropped 5 bases, with 11 bases sitting between them. This CDR3 spans 14 amino acids. The CDR3 nucleotides are TGTGCCAGCAGCTTAGAATCCGGGTTATATGGCTACACCTTC. Encoded protein: CASSLESGLYGYTF.

V usage is TRBV29-1 and J usage is TRBJ2-1; TRBD2 matches at 15 bases. The CDR3 spans 14 residues. Germline CDR1 and CDR2: SQVTM and ANQGSEA. The V and J ends lost 4 bases and 7 bases, in that order; junction bases with no gene match: 2. The CDR3 spells CSVVGLAGGNEQFF. Here the CDR3 DNA reads TGCAGCGTTGTGGGACTAGCGGGAGGAAATGAGCAGTTCTTC.

The chain carries TRBV7-9 and TRBJ2-1; TRBD2 agrees at 9 bases. Germline CDR1 reads SEHNR; CDR2 reads FQNEAQ (reference sequence). The CDR3 extends over 17 amino acids. V shed 4 bases and J 2 bases; nucleotides not matched to a gene: 9. The CDR3 here is CASSSDTRTSAYNEQFF. The CDR3 nucleotides read TGTGCCAGCAGCTCGGATACTAGGACTAGCGCCTACAATGAGCAGTTCTTC. The full variable domain, its missing parts supplied by reference TRBV7-9 and TRBJ2-1, is DTGVSQNPRHKITKRGQNVTFRCDPISEHNRLYWYRQTLGQGPEFLTYFQNEAQLEKSRLLSDRFSAERPKGSFSTLEIQRTEQGDSAMYLCASSSDTRTSAYNEQFFGPGTRLTVL.

V is TRBV27 and J is TRBJ2-1, with 11 bases aligning to TRBD2. V dropped 7 bases and J dropped 4; count of bases not matched to a gene: 9. The CDR3 runs 16 residues. Germline lookup yields CDR1 MNHEY and CDR2 SMNVEV (reference sequence). Written as DNA, the CDR3 is TGTGCCAGCAAAGGTGGTGGGACTAGCGGATACAATGAGCAGTTCTTC. It yields the protein CASKGGGTSGYNEQFF.

This clone appeared a single time. The chain has TRBV5-1 and TRBJ2-7; 8 nucleotides align to TRBD1. Per the germline V gene, CDR1 is SGHRS and CDR2 is YFSETQ. The CDR3 sequence is 13 residues long. Trimming removed 4 bases from V and 4 bases from J; junction bases left unmatched: 4. The chain's CDR3 is CASSLNRGYEQYF. The CDR3 bases are TGCGCCAGCAGCCTAAACAGGGGGTACGAGCAGTACTTC.

This clone was detected once. The chain is built from TRBV9 and TRBJ1-5, with a weak D call TRBD1 (6 bases). Germline loops: CDR1 SGDLS, CDR2 YYNGEE. The CDR3 is 13 amino acids. Deletions cut 3 bases from V and 5 bases from J, with 9 bases between. The CDR3 DNA follows: TGTGCCAGCAGCGAGGGGGTGGATCAGCCCCAGCATTTT. This gives the protein CASSEGVDQPQHF.

This rearrangement joins TRBV19 to TRBJ1-2; the D is unclear. V dropped 7 bases and J dropped 2 bases, with 11 bases sitting between them. CDR3 size: 13 residues. Germline V lookup: CDR1 LNHDA, CDR2 SQIVND (reference sequence). This chain's CDR3 is CASTADGNYGYTF. The DNA of the CDR3 is TGTGCCAGTACCGCCGACGGGAACTATGGCTACACCTTC.

A note on this clone: Other DNA sequences of this sample code for an identical CDR3. The chain couples TRBV7-2 to TRBJ1-5; perhaps TRBD1 as D (6 bases). The CDR3 has 12 residues. Germline CDR1 reads SGHTA; CDR2 reads FQGNSA. V was pared by 4 bases and J by 7 bases, with 8 bases between. CDR3 DNA sequence: TGTGCCAGCAGCTCTACAGGGCAGCCCCAGCATTTT. It specifies CASSSTGQPQHF. The whole variable domain, filled in from reference TRBV7-2 and TRBJ1-5, reads GAGVSQSPSNKVTEKGKDVELRCDPISGHTALYWYRQSLGQGLEFLIYFQGNSAPDKSGLPSDRFSAERTGGSVSTLTIQRTQQEDSAVYLCASSSTGQPQHFGDGTRLSIL.

This CDR3 is CASSLVREGEQFF. The CDR3 DNA reads as TGTGCCAGCAGCTTAGTTCGGGAGGGCGAGCAGTTCTTC. J is TRBJ2-1 and V is TRBV11-3; 8 nucleotides line up with TRBD2. V was clipped by 1 base and J by 10 bases; unmatched bases: 3. Germline-derived CDR1 and CDR2 are SGHNT and YENEEA. The CDR3 has 13 amino acids.